Each of the 12 T cell receptor beta chains below was sequenced from the same sample in a study of siplizumab effects on memory and regulatory T cells (dated by TCRdb to between 2017 and 2020). Libraries came from the immunoSEQ multiplex PCR assay. TCRdb took this table from immuneACCESS and kept in-frame rearrangements with V and J called. Such tables lack part of the clones; where checked against another copy, unresolved V genes explain under half of the gap, and the rest is unexplained. The sample yields approximately 100,000 clones; under 95% were counted once. The leading ten clones occupy 0.6% to 0.8% of the sample. Input material: Tregs sorted from blood. These TCRs come from a human donor in good health.

The genes are TRBV7-9 and TRBJ2-7; unclear D gene. The V and J ends lost 5 bases and 5 bases respectively, with 16 bases between them. The CDR3 runs 14 residues. From germline, CDR1 is SEHNR and CDR2 FQNEAQ (reference sequence). DNA for the CDR3: TGTGCCAGCAGCCCAAGACGGGCCAGGAACGAGCAGTACTTC. Its translation is CASSPRRARNEQYF.

Notes on this clone: The junction departs from germline at one end; a sequencing error may be responsible. The J gene is TRBJ2-1, the V gene TRBV7-7, with D unresolved. This CDR3 spans 12 amino acids. Germline CDR1 SSHAT, CDR2 FNYEAQ (reference sequence). CDR3 sequence reads: CASSSSGHEQFF. Written as DNA, the CDR3 is TGTGCTAGCAGCTCGTCGGGCCATGAGCAGTTCTTC.

This clone has just a few counts. The genes are TRBV2 and TRBJ2-7; 7 bases match TRBD2. V lost 2 bases to trimming and J lost 3 bases; unmatched junction nucleotides: 4. The CDR3 spans 14 residues. In germline, CDR1 is SNHLY, CDR2 FYNNEI. Written as DNA, the CDR3 is TGTGCCAGCAGTGAAACTAGCGAGAACTACGAGCAGTACTTC. Protein product: CASSETSENYEQYF. Based on the CDR3 plus reference TRBV2 and TRBJ2-7, the full variable domain is EPEVTQTPSHQVTQMGQEVILRCVPISNHLYFYWYRQILGQKVEFLVSFYNNEISEKSEIFDDQFSVERPDGSNFTLKIRSTKLEDSAMYFCASSETSENYEQYFGPGTRLTVT.

The rearrangement joins TRBV5-8 to TRBJ2-7, with TRBD2 matching 7 bases. Germline trimming cut 2 bases from V and 13 bases from J; bases unmatched to any gene: 12. Germline loops: CDR1 SGHTS, CDR2 YDEGEE. CDR3 length: 13 amino acids. The CDR3 DNA follows: TGTGCCAGCAGCTTATCCCCAGCGGGACGTTCTTACTTC. Encoded protein: CASSLSPAGRSYF.

The chain combines TRBV7-6 with TRBJ2-5; 11 bases are a match to TRBD2. After removal of 4 bases from V and 7 bases from J, the junction contained 5 bases not matched to a gene. This CDR3 comprises 14 residues. Germline CDR1 reads SGHVS; CDR2 reads FNYEAQ. Here the CDR3 reads CASSSSSGGRTQYF. The CDR3 region has the DNA TGTGCCAGCAGCTCATCTAGCGGGGGGAGGACCCAGTACTTC.

This clone appeared a single time. The gene calls are TRBV5-1 and TRBJ1-2; the match to TRBD1 covers 8 bases. Germline CDR1 SGHRS, CDR2 YFSETQ. There are 14 residues in the CDR3. V gave up 4 bases and J gave up 5 bases; unmatched junction bases: 7. The CDR3 region is CASSPGQGWYGYTF. The CDR3 DNA reads as TGCGCCAGCAGCCCTGGACAGGGCTGGTATGGCTACACCTTC.

V and J are TRBV6-1 and TRBJ1-4, with D possibly matching TRBD1 (6 bases). The V end lost 6 bases, the J end lost 6 bases, and 17 bases lay between the germline ends. Germline CDR1 reads MNHNS; CDR2 reads SASEGT. The CDR3 consists of 15 residues. The CDR3 protein is CASSRDNALYEKLFF. The CDR3 nucleotides read TGTGCCAGCAGCCGGGACAACGCCTTGTATGAAAAACTGTTTTTT.

The chain is built from TRBV9 and TRBJ2-3, with 9 bases aligning to TRBD2. This CDR3 contains 16 residues. CDR1 SGDLS and CDR2 YYNGEE come from the germline V gene. V shed 0 bases, J shed 5 bases, and the junction held 7 bases outside the gene matches. Written as DNA, the CDR3 is TGTGCCAGCAGCGTAGGTAGCGGGAGCAGCGTAGATACGCAGTATTTT. This gives the protein CASSVGSGSSVDTQYF.

The chain has TRBV20-1 and TRBJ2-5; D gene uncertain. The ends were cut back, 3 bases at V and 5 bases at J, with 4 bases in the middle. The germline V gene encodes CDR1 DFQATT and CDR2 SNEGSKA (reference sequence). This CDR3 is built from 10 residues. This CDR3 is CSASYETQYF. DNA for the CDR3: TGCAGTGCTAGTTACGAGACCCAGTACTTC.

The CDR3 loop is CASSETSSEQYF. DNA for the CDR3: TGTGCCAGCAGTGAGACATCATCCGAGCAGTACTTC. The genes are TRBV6-1 and TRBJ2-7; D not certain. Trimming cost V 3 bases and J 6 bases, with 9 bases left between them. The CDR3 is 12 amino acids. CDR1 is MNHNS and CDR2 is SASEGT in the germline V gene.

By share, this clone counts as medium-sized. The chain links TRBV4-1 to TRBJ2-7; 11 bases are shared with TRBD2. V trimming: 1 base; J trimming: 0 bases; junction bases outside the gene matches: 2. CDR1 and CDR2 (germline): MGHRA, YSYEKL. CDR3 length equals 16 residues. The CDR3 protein is CASSQGGLAGSYEQYF. The DNA of the CDR3 is TGCGCCAGCAGCCAAGGAGGACTAGCGGGCTCCTACGAGCAGTACTTC.

This chain uses TRBV6-5 with TRBJ1-1; D gene ambiguous. V was pared by 5 bases and J by 4 bases, with 14 bases between. CDR3 length: 14 amino acids. Per germline, CDR1 MNHEY and CDR2 SVGAGI. The CDR3 spells CASSRPREGTEAFF. CDR3 sequence (DNA): TGTGCCAGCAGTCGACCCCGGGAGGGCACTGAAGCTTTCTTT.